This T cell receptor beta chain was recovered during a study of blood T cell repertoires in COVID-19. Study background: Samples taken during acute and convalescent COVID-19 were collected in the United States, Italy and Spain.

The CDR3 has 14 amino acids. In the authors' workflow: For nucleated cells, counts were estimated from reference gene primer amplification. The data were produced by immunoSEQ multiplex PCR, yet TCRdb's version contains in-frame clones alone and is incomplete. That table supplies the V and J calls and clone size; D and trimming were determined from the DNA. The table shows roughly 130,000 clones, with just under 80% occurring only once. The V gene is TRBV21-1, the J gene TRBJ2-2; TRBD2 was called by the table and not checked on the DNA. TRBV21-1 corresponds to a pseudogene. Input material: peripheral blood. The sequence derives from a man in his fifties or sixties with active or convalescent COVID-19. CDR3 sequence (DNA): TGTGCCAGCGGCGGTCTAGCCCACACCGGGGAGCTGTTTTTT. Translation: CASGGLAHTGELFF.